The 20 T cell receptor beta chains given below trace back to one sample, sequenced in a study of cytomegalovirus exposure and HLA in healthy donors. PCR employed 60 Vbeta and 13 Jbeta primers. The protocol was immunoSEQ multiplex PCR, while the TCRdb copy is restricted to in-frame clones and leaves out a portion. The sample has around 200,000 clones; 82% are singletons. Sequencing input: PBMCs. Every receptor here comes from a woman aged 35 to 49 in good health and CMV-seronegative.

This clone appeared once. V gene TRBV9 combines with J gene TRBJ2-5; 8 bases are shared with TRBD2. CDR1 SGDLS and CDR2 YYNGEE come from the germline V gene. CDR3 length equals 18 residues. Losses at the gene ends were 0 bases for V and 2 bases for J; bases not matched to a gene: 12. DNA of the CDR3: TGTGCCAGCAGCGTAGATTCCCCGGGGGGGCCGTATCAAGAGACCCAGTACTTC. Translating it yields CASSVDSPGGPYQETQYF.

This chain's CDR3 is CASNRDSSGTQYF. CDR3 in DNA: TGTGCCAGCAACCGGGACAGCTCGGGGACCCAGTACTTC. The chain couples TRBV25-1 to TRBJ2-5; 7 bases map to TRBD1. The CDR3 runs 13 residues. V lost 7 bases to trimming and J lost 7 bases; unmatched junction nucleotides: 9. CDR1 is MGHDK, CDR2 SYGVNS, per germline. Combining the CDR3 with reference TRBV25-1 and TRBJ2-5 gives the whole variable domain EADIYQTPRYLVIGTGKKITLECSQTMGHDKMYWYQQDPGMELHLIHYSYGVNSTEKGDLSSESTVSRIRTEHFPLTLESARPSHTSQYLCASNRDSSGTQYFGPGTRLLVL.

The chain is built from TRBV19 and TRBJ1-2, with a tentative D call TRBD1 (5 bases). Germline-derived CDR1 and CDR2 are LNHDA and SQIVND (reference sequence). The V end lost 3 bases, the J end lost 5 bases, and 16 bases lay between the germline ends. This CDR3 region has 15 residues. CDR3 amino acids: CASSMRRDGLYGYTF. The CDR3, as DNA: TGTGCCAGTAGTATGAGAAGGGACGGACTATATGGCTACACCTTC.

J is TRBJ2-1 and V is TRBV27; TRBD1 matches 7 bases. The germline gives CDR1 MNHEY, CDR2 SMNVEV (reference sequence). The V and J ends lost 4 bases and 12 bases, in that order; junction bases with no gene match: 3. The CDR3 has 11 amino acids. The CDR3 bases are TGTGCCAGCAGTTCAAGACAGGGGCAGTTCTTC. It specifies CASSSRQGQFF.

As to this clone: Mismatch with germline at one junction end may stem from a read error. V usage is TRBV5-4 and J usage is TRBJ1-3; D is unclear. CDR3 size: 12 residues. Looked up from germline, CDR1 is SGHNT and CDR2 is YYREEE (reference sequence). This CDR3 is CASSLIGDTIYF. The CDR3 DNA reads TGTGCCAGCAGCTTGATTGGAGACACCATATATTTT.

J is TRBJ2-7 and V is TRBV19, with D possibly being TRBD2 (6 bases). This CDR3 has 13 amino acids. The V gene lost 9 bases and the J gene lost 3 bases, with 15 bases spanning the gap. CDR1 and CDR2 (germline): LNHDA, SQIVND (reference sequence). Here the CDR3 DNA reads TGTGCCAGCGGACAAGGAGGGCACTACGAGCAGTACTTC. This encodes CASGQGGHYEQYF.

This clone has only a few counts. Other DNA variants within this sample encode the same CDR3. The chain employs TRBV6-1 and TRBJ1-1; D is possibly TRBD1 (5 bases). The germline gives CDR1 MNHNS, CDR2 SASEGT. The germline V and J ends were trimmed by 4 bases and 1 base, with 7 bases remaining between them. This CDR3 has 13 residues. CDR3 DNA: TGTGCCAGCAGTGTAGACAGGAACACTGAAGCTTTCTTT. Protein sequence: CASSVDRNTEAFF.

The V gene is TRBV5-4, the J gene TRBJ2-7, with no clear D. The CDR3 runs 14 residues. Germline-derived CDR1 and CDR2 are SGHNT and YYREEE (reference sequence). V was pared by 4 bases and J by 2 bases, with 13 bases between. CDR3 residues: CASSPRSAPYEQYF. The CDR3 DNA reads as TGTGCCAGCAGCCCCCGGAGTGCCCCCTACGAGCAGTACTTC.

The V and J genes are TRBV6-5 and TRBJ1-1; maybe TRBD1 (5 bases). V lost 1 base to trimming and J lost 6 bases, with 12 bases between them. The V gene's germline CDR1 is MNHEY and CDR2 SVGAGI. The CDR3 is 14 amino acids. As DNA, the CDR3 is TGTGCCAGCAGTTACTTCAGGGATGGCTCTGAAGCTTTCTTT. It is translated as CASSYFRDGSEAFF.

The J gene is TRBJ1-4, the V gene TRBV5-5, with D possibly matching TRBD1 (5 bases). CDR1 and CDR2 from the germline V gene are SGHKS and YYEKEE (reference sequence). The V end lost 4 bases, the J end lost 8 bases, and 18 bases lay between the germline ends. The CDR3 is made up of 15 amino acids. CDR3 protein: CASSPRMGGGEKLFF. CDR3 DNA sequence: TGTGCCAGCAGCCCCCGGATGGGGGGGGGAGAAAAACTGTTTTTT.

The genes are TRBV2 and TRBJ1-3; the D is unclear. Looked up from germline, CDR1 is SNHLY and CDR2 is FYNNEI. V lost 7 bases and J lost 4, with 8 bases in between. CDR3 length: 12 residues. DNA for the CDR3: TGTGCCAGCACAAGGGAGGGAAACACCATATATTTT. It codes for CASTREGNTIYF.

This clone was seen more than once but under ten times. This rearrangement joins TRBV5-1 to TRBJ2-3; D uncertain. CDR1 SGHRS and CDR2 YFSETQ come from the germline V gene. Trimming shortened V by 0 bases and J by 4 bases, and 9 bases separated the two germline ends. This CDR3 contains 14 residues. The CDR3 nucleotides read TGCGCCAGCAGCTTGGCCCTTTTAGCAGATACGCAGTATTTT. Translation: CASSLALLADTQYF.

In this sample, this clone turned up once. The rearrangement links TRBV6-6 to TRBJ2-1; possible D gene TRBD2, 6 bases. Trimming stripped 6 bases from V and 6 bases from J, with 18 bases between. CDR3 length: 15 residues. Germline CDR1 MNHNY, CDR2 SVGAGI (reference sequence). The CDR3 loop reads CASRRSGAEGNEQFF. CDR3 bases: TGTGCCAGCAGGAGATCCGGGGCGGAGGGCAATGAGCAGTTCTTC.

This rearrangement joins TRBV15 to TRBJ1-6; no clear D. Trimming cost V 0 bases and J 9 bases, with 15 bases left between them. CDR3 length: 16 residues. CDR1 and CDR2 (germline): LNHNV, YYDKDF (reference sequence). The CDR3 spells CATSRDLGNSGSPLHF. The CDR3, as DNA: TGTGCCACCAGCAGAGATCTAGGAAACTCGGGTTCACCCCTCCACTTT.

This clone has more than one count but fewer than ten. The rearrangement uses TRBV10-2 and TRBJ1-1; possibly TRBD1 for D (6 bases). Trimming took 9 bases from V and 0 from J, leaving 14 bases between them. The CDR3 sequence is 14 residues long. The germline V gene has CDR1 WSHSY and CDR2 SAAADI. The CDR3: CASNRTAMNTEAFF. CDR3 nucleotides: TGCGCCAGTAACAGGACAGCCATGAACACTGAAGCTTTCTTT.

The V and J genes are TRBV28 and TRBJ2-2; D is perhaps TRBD1 (6 bases). Germline V gene data show CDR1 as MDHEN and CDR2 as SYDVKM. The length of the CDR3 is 15 residues. V gave up 3 bases and J gave up 7 bases, with 15 bases separating them. The CDR3, as DNA: TGTGCCAGCAGTTTGACAGGTCCCGGTGGCGGGGAGCTGTTTTTT. It codes for CASSLTGPGGGELFF.

CDR3 in DNA: TGTGCCAGTGCCGGGTCAGAAAACACCGGGGAGCTGTTTTTT. Residues: CASAGSENTGELFF. The chain joins TRBV11-2 to TRBJ2-2; D remains unclear. Trimming stripped 9 bases from V and 2 bases from J, with 13 bases between. CDR1 and CDR2 from the germline V gene are SGHAT and FQNNGV. This CDR3 has 14 residues.

The chain recombines TRBV2 with TRBJ2-7, with a possible D match to TRBD1 (5 bases). This CDR3 spans 12 amino acids. From germline, CDR1 is SNHLY and CDR2 FYNNEI. The ends were cut back, 6 bases at V and 7 bases at J, with 13 bases in the middle. This CDR3 reads CASRGELGEQYF. The CDR3 DNA reads as TGTGCCAGCAGAGGGGAATTAGGGGAGCAGTACTTC.

The CDR3 bases are TGCACCAGCAGCCAAGATATTCTCCGGGAGCTGTTTTTT. As protein: CTSSQDILRELFF. This rearrangement joins TRBV1 to TRBJ2-2; TRBD2, as called in the table, went unchecked against the DNA. TRBV1 is assigned pseudogene status. The CDR3 totals 13 residues.

The gene calls are TRBV9 and TRBJ1-3, with no clear D. Germline-derived CDR1 and CDR2 are SGDLS and YYNGEE. The CDR3 covers 17 residues. Deletions cut 0 bases from V and 0 bases from J, with 13 bases between. Written as DNA, the CDR3 is TGTGCCAGCAGCGTAGGGGAGCGGTTTTTCTCTGGAAACACCATATATTTT. Translating gives CASSVGERFFSGNTIYF.